These 14 T cell receptor beta chains share one sample of origin, sequenced in a study of blood T cells in healthy people across ages. It was with a sample-barcoded 5' primer and a J-beta primer mix that a second PCR of about 6 to 12 cycles was run. MiXCR was run by TCRdb on the 5' RACE reads, yielding one entry per CDR3 protein. The sample gives about 1.4 million distinct CDR3 sequences, roughly 60% of which show up once; more than 6% is in the top ten. The specimen was blood. All receptors come from a man aged 18 to 29 in good health.

This clonotype was seen only a few times. The CDR3 bases are TGCGCCAGCAGCCAAGTTTTCAGGGGAGGAGAGGAGCAGTACTTC. Amino acid sequence: CASSQVFRGGEEQYF. The chain has TRBV4-3 and TRBJ2-7; D is tentatively TRBD1 or TRBD2 (6 bases each). The V and J ends lost 1 base and 7 bases respectively, with 17 bases between them. CDR3 length equals 15 residues. Germline CDR1 LGHNA, CDR2 YSLEER.

The chain uses TRBV10-3 and TRBJ2-1; 12 bases match TRBD2. The CDR3 is 15 amino acids. The germline V gene encodes CDR1 ENHRY and CDR2 SYGVKD. Germline trimming cut 6 bases from V and 5 bases from J; bases unmatched to any gene: 5. The CDR3 sequence: CAIRRTSGADNEQFF. DNA of the CDR3: TGTGCCATCAGGAGGACTAGCGGGGCAGACAATGAGCAGTTCTTC.

This clonotype has more than one count but fewer than ten. The gene calls are TRBV20-1 and TRBJ1-5; no reliable D call. This CDR3 has 16 residues. Germline V gives CDR1 DFQATT, CDR2 SNEGSKA (reference sequence). V lost 0 bases and J lost 2, with 14 bases in between. The DNA for the CDR3 is TGCAGTGCTAGAGATCAAGAGTTCTTAGGCAATCAGCCCCAGCATTTT. As protein: CSARDQEFLGNQPQHF.

This clonotype was seen only a few times. This chain links TRBV15 with TRBJ2-4; 8 bases align to TRBD2. The CDR3 length is 16 residues. Germline V CDR1 and CDR2: LNHNV, YYDKDF (reference sequence). The trim removed 6 bases at V and 3 bases at J, leaving 10 bases unmatched. The chain's CDR3 is CATRGSGVVVKNIQYF. The CDR3 coding sequence is TGTGCCACCAGGGGTAGCGGGGTTGTAGTCAAAAACATTCAGTACTTC.

This clonotype was recorded once. The V call is TRBV6-5, the J call TRBJ2-7; weak D call: TRBD2 (6 bases). The better agreement between TRBJ2-5 and the DNA end casts doubt on the J call. The CDR3 runs to 14 residues. Germline CDR1 is MNHEY and CDR2 is SVGAGI. As DNA, the CDR3 is TGTGCCAGCAGTACGACCGGGAGAAAAGAGACCCAGTACTTC. Its translation is CASSTTGRKETQYF.

This clonotype has only a few counts. This sequence joins TRBV20-1 and TRBJ2-1; D is unresolved. V lost 0 bases, J lost 7 bases, and 16 bases lay in between. The length of the CDR3 is 15 residues. Germline CDR1 reads DFQATT; CDR2 reads SNEGSKA (reference sequence). CDR3 sequence reads: CSARDLASLRNEQFF. DNA of the CDR3: TGCAGTGCTAGAGACTTGGCCAGTTTAAGGAATGAGCAGTTCTTC.

The gene calls are TRBV15 and TRBJ2-3, with 12 bases identical to TRBD1. V was pared by 2 bases and J by 3 bases, with 15 bases of the junction left unmatched. The CDR3 runs 20 residues. Looked up from germline, CDR1 is LNHNV and CDR2 is YYDKDF (reference sequence). The DNA for the CDR3 is TGTGCCACCAGCAGACTATCGGGGGACAGGGGGCGCGGTCGGACAGATACGCAGTATTTT. Protein: CATSRLSGDRGRGRTDTQYF.

This chain uses TRBV20-1 with TRBJ2-7; TRBD1 matches 7 bases. Germline CDR1 DFQATT, CDR2 SNEGSKA (reference sequence). The junction had 12 bases not matched to a gene; V was cut back by 2 bases and J by 5 bases. The CDR3 runs 15 residues. CDR3 residues: CSARWPGQSFDEQYF. The CDR3 DNA reads as TGCAGTGCTAGATGGCCGGGACAGAGCTTTGACGAGCAGTACTTC.

There are a few counts of this clonotype. The chain uses TRBV7-9 and TRBJ1-2; 9 nucleotides agree with TRBD1. The CDR3 sequence is 13 residues long. Germline CDR1 reads SEHNR; CDR2 reads FQNEAQ (reference sequence). The V gene end was trimmed by 1 base and the J gene end by 6 bases; junction bases not matched to a gene: 0. This CDR3 is CASSLDRGHGYTF. CDR3 sequence (DNA): TGTGCCAGCAGCTTAGACAGGGGGCATGGCTACACCTTC.

The chain couples TRBV12-3 or TRBV12-4 to TRBJ1-6; D is uncertain. There are 16 residues in the CDR3. V was cut by 6 bases and J by 13 bases, with 25 bases left in between. In DNA, the CDR3 is TGTGCCAGCAGCGCCTCGGCCTCGGGTCCCCGAAGTCCCCTCCACTTT. Protein sequence: CASSASASGPRSPLHF.

This sequence joins TRBV20-1 and TRBJ2-7; 8 nucleotides agree with TRBD2. The CDR3 is made up of 15 amino acids. Per germline, CDR1 DFQATT and CDR2 SNEGSKA (reference sequence). J lost 3 bases, V lost 0 bases, and 7 bases had no gene match. The CDR3 bases are TGCAGTGCTAGAGATGGAAGCGGGGGACACTACGAGCAGTACTTC. Translation: CSARDGSGGHYEQYF.

This chain joins TRBV29-1 and TRBJ2-1, with 7 bases fitting TRBD1. With 7 bases clipped from V and 10 bases from J, the junction kept 19 bases outside the gene matches. The CDR3 runs to 15 residues. Germline V CDR1 and CDR2: SQVTM, ANQGSEA. The CDR3 nucleotides read TGCAGCGCTACGCTTCAGGCAGGGGGTACCCACGAGCAGTTCTTC. Translated, it gives CSATLQAGGTHEQFF.

The gene calls are TRBV20-1 and TRBJ2-2; TRBD1 matches 9 bases. Germline-derived CDR1 and CDR2 are DFQATT and SNEGSKA (reference sequence). This CDR3 is 16 amino acids long. V dropped 3 bases and J dropped 0; count of bases not matched to a gene: 5. In DNA, the CDR3 is TGCAGTGCTAGGGACAGGGGAAACCCGAACACCGGGGAGCTGTTTTTT. This gives the protein CSARDRGNPNTGELFF.

The chain carries TRBV12-3 or TRBV12-4 and TRBJ2-5; D perhaps matches TRBD2 (7 bases). This CDR3 comprises 17 residues. Trimming cost V 1 base and J 5 bases, with 20 bases left between them. The DNA for the CDR3 is TGTGCCAGCAGTTTAGAGAGCCCGGGGGGCCCGGGGGAGACCCAGTACTTC. Protein product: CASSLESPGGPGETQYF.